These 29 T cell receptor beta chains were all obtained from the same sample, sequenced in a study of T cell clonotyping in hematopoietic cell transplantation. The assay was immunoSEQ multiplex PCR, and TCRdb's table has in-frame clones only and misses some. The sample records just under 9,500 clones, over 60% being singletons. The starting material was PBMCs, obtained 180 days after allogeneic stem cell transplant. The receptors were gathered from a male patient aged 40-55 years who had an allogeneic stem cell transplant from a related donor, so the T cells may come from the graft donor. Some clones in this sample may be carry-over from other donors' samples.

The genes are TRBV7-9 and TRBJ1-3; D gene ambiguous. The CDR3 length is 11 residues. Trimming removed 10 bases at V and 2 bases at J, with 6 bases between. Germline CDR1 SEHNR, CDR2 FQNEAQ (reference sequence). CDR3 bases: TGTGCCACGACCCCTGGAAACACCATATATTTT. Encoded protein: CATTPGNTIYF.

In its sample, this clone was seen once. V usage is TRBV19 and J usage is TRBJ2-3; D perhaps matches TRBD1 (6 bases). This CDR3 comprises 14 residues. CDR1 and CDR2 from the germline V gene are LNHDA and SQIVND (reference sequence). The V and J ends lost 5 bases and 1 base respectively, with 10 bases between them. CDR3 sequence reads: CASSQRQGTDTQYF. CDR3 DNA: TGTGCCAGTAGTCAGAGACAGGGCACAGATACGCAGTATTTT. The full variable domain, in which reference TRBV19 and TRBJ2-3 provide the parts outside the CDR3, is DGGITQSPKYLFRKEGQNVTLSCEQNLNHDAMYWYRQDPGQGLRLIYYSQIVNDFQKGDIAEGYSVSREKKESFPLTVTSAQKNPTAFYLCASSQRQGTDTQYFGPGTRLTVL.

This clone was observed once. The chain combines TRBV14 with TRBJ2-5, with 13 bases fitting TRBD2. The CDR3 totals 21 residues. Per germline, CDR1 SGHDN and CDR2 FVKESK. With V trimmed by 0 bases and J by 2 bases, 15 bases remained unmatched. CDR3 protein: CASSQDPVLAGGPRAQETQYF. CDR3 bases: TGTGCCAGCAGCCAAGATCCCGTACTAGCGGGGGGGCCAAGAGCACAAGAGACCCAGTACTTC. Filled out from reference TRBV14 and TRBJ2-5, the complete variable domain reads EAGVTQFPSHSVIEKGQTVTLRCDPISGHDNLYWYRRVMGKEIKFLLHFVKESKQDESGMPNNRFLAERTGGTYSTLKVQPAELEDSGVYFCASSQDPVLAGGPRAQETQYFGPGTRLLVL.

The DNA of the CDR3 is TGTGCCAGCAGGTGGACAGGGGGCGATTTCAGCAATCAGCCCCAGCATTTT. Residues: CASRWTGGDFSNQPQHF. The chain combines TRBV2 with TRBJ1-5; TRBD1 matches 11 bases. CDR1 and CDR2 from the germline V gene are SNHLY and FYNNEI. The CDR3 extends over 17 amino acids. V was clipped by 6 bases and J by 1 base; unmatched bases: 8.

The chain has TRBV7-9 and TRBJ1-6, with D maybe TRBD1 (5 bases). Deletions cut 3 bases from V and 9 bases from J, with 15 bases between. The CDR3 has 15 residues. Germline-derived CDR1 and CDR2 are SEHNR and FQNEAQ (reference sequence). The CDR3 bases are TGTGCCAGCAGCTTGGAGACCCAGGGAGGTTCACCCCTCCACTTT. Amino acids: CASSLETQGGSPLHF.

The V gene is TRBV5-4, the J gene TRBJ2-7; 10 nucleotides align to TRBD2. Germline CDR1 reads SGHNT; CDR2 reads YYREEE (reference sequence). The CDR3 contains 14 residues. The J segment lost 3 bases and the V segment lost 4 bases, leaving 4 bases of the junction unmatched. The CDR3 sequence is CASSLAGDYYEQYF. The CDR3 region has the DNA TGTGCCAGCAGCCTAGCGGGGGATTACTACGAGCAGTACTTC.

V is TRBV28 and J is TRBJ2-1, with a possible D match to TRBD1 (6 bases). The V gene's germline CDR1 is MDHEN and CDR2 SYDVKM. V was clipped by 4 bases and J by 4 bases, with 14 bases between them. The CDR3 consists of 15 residues. The CDR3 DNA reads TGTGCCAGCAGTTCTCGACAGGAGCTATACAATGAGCAGTTCTTC. This codes for CASSSRQELYNEQFF.

V usage is TRBV7-2 and J usage is TRBJ1-1, with D unresolved. This CDR3 contains 15 residues. Between the trimmed V and J ends, which lost 1 base and 3 bases, there was a span of 12 bases. Germline V gives CDR1 SGHTA, CDR2 FQGNSA. CDR3 region: CASSLEYGIDTEAFF. The CDR3 DNA reads as TGTGCCAGCAGCTTAGAGTATGGGATAGACACTGAAGCTTTCTTT.

The genes are TRBV10-3 and TRBJ2-7; the match to TRBD2 covers 9 bases. CDR1 and CDR2 (germline): ENHRY, SYGVKD. The CDR3 totals 15 residues. V trimming: 4 bases; J trimming: 4 bases; junction bases outside the gene matches: 8. CDR3 DNA sequence: TGTGCCATCAGTGGGGGGTCTAGCGGGATTTACGAGCAGTACTTC. As protein: CAISGGSSGIYEQYF.

This chain links TRBV7-8 with TRBJ2-2, with D unresolved. This CDR3 has 14 residues. Germline CDR1 reads SGHVS; CDR2 reads FQNEAQ. V shed 1 base and J shed 6 bases, with 9 bases lying between them. CDR3 loop: CASSLGQVPGELFF. The DNA for the CDR3 is TGTGCCAGCAGCTTAGGGCAGGTCCCCGGGGAGCTGTTTTTT.

The V gene is TRBV27, the J gene TRBJ1-1; a possible D gene is TRBD1 (5 bases). Germline-derived CDR1 and CDR2 are MNHEY and SMNVEV (reference sequence). This CDR3 is 13 amino acids long. V was trimmed by 2 bases and J by 6 bases, leaving 10 bases between them. CDR3 protein: CASSLGGSAEAFF. CDR3 sequence (DNA): TGTGCCAGCAGTTTAGGGGGTTCGGCTGAAGCTTTCTTT.

The gene calls are TRBV7-2 and TRBJ2-3; D gene uncertain. Trimming removed 0 bases from V and 4 bases from J, with 8 bases in between. The germline CDR1 and CDR2 sequences are SGHTA and FQGNSA. This CDR3 has 14 residues. CDR3 amino acids: CASSLAGLPDTQYF. CDR3 nucleotides: TGTGCCAGCAGCTTAGCAGGGTTACCAGATACGCAGTATTTT.

The J gene is TRBJ1-2, the V gene TRBV7-2; 9 bases line up with TRBD1. V lost 6 bases and J lost 5; bases outside the gene matches: 13. The CDR3 contains 16 residues. CDR1 and CDR2 from the germline V gene are SGHTA and FQGNSA. The DNA for the CDR3 is TGTGCCAGCAGTCTGGGGCAAACAGGGGGCGGGTATGGCTACACCTTC. It translates to CASSLGQTGGGYGYTF.

This clone was seen once. J is TRBJ2-7 and V is TRBV6-5, with 9 bases that match TRBD2. There are 14 residues in the CDR3. Germline trimming cut 2 bases from V and 4 bases from J; bases unmatched to any gene: 3. CDR1 is MNHEY, CDR2 SVGAGI, per germline. Here the CDR3 DNA reads TGTGCCAGCAGTTACGATCTAGCGGGATACGAGCAGTACTTC. Its protein product is CASSYDLAGYEQYF.

J is TRBJ1-2 and V is TRBV5-1, with no clear D. V lost 3 bases to trimming and J lost 2 bases, with 11 bases between them. This CDR3 contains 14 residues. Germline V gene sequence: CDR1 SGHRS, CDR2 YFSETQ. In nucleotides, the CDR3 is TGCGCCAGCAGCTCCCTCGCGGCGAACTATGGCTACACCTTC. Its protein product is CASSSLAANYGYTF.

This clone showed up just a few times. J is TRBJ1-4 and V is TRBV9; D is perhaps TRBD1 (6 bases). Trimming cost V 3 bases and J 6 bases, with 12 bases left between them. CDR1 SGDLS and CDR2 YYNGEE come from the germline V gene. This CDR3 contains 14 residues. This CDR3 is CASSADRSDEKLFF. DNA for the CDR3: TGTGCCAGCAGCGCCGACAGGTCGGATGAAAAACTGTTTTTT.

V and J are TRBV28 and TRBJ1-2; 7 nucleotides line up with TRBD1. Germline CDR1 reads MDHEN; CDR2 reads SYDVKM. The CDR3 has 14 residues. J lost 2 bases, V lost 5 bases, and 5 bases had no gene match. The CDR3 loop is CASSHHRGNYGYTF. In DNA, the CDR3 is TGTGCCAGCAGTCACCACAGGGGCAACTATGGCTACACCTTC.

This clone occurred once. This chain links TRBV5-1 with TRBJ1-5; D uncertain. V was shortened by 4 bases and J by 4 bases, with 9 bases between the two germline ends. Germline V gives CDR1 SGHRS, CDR2 YFSETQ. The CDR3 consists of 13 residues. The CDR3 DNA reads as TGCGCCAGCAGCCTCTTCCCAAATCAGCCCCAGCATTTT. Its protein is CASSLFPNQPQHF.

This chain links TRBV4-2 with TRBJ2-1; D remains ambiguous. CDR1 and CDR2 (germline): LGHNA, YNFKEQ. V lost 0 bases and J 2 bases, leaving 11 bases between the germline ends. The CDR3 spans 16 residues. CDR3 in amino acids: CASSQDSEATYNEQFF. The DNA of the CDR3 is TGTGCCAGCAGCCAAGATTCCGAGGCTACCTACAATGAGCAGTTCTTC.

This clone was detected only a few times. The chain is built from TRBV11-1 and TRBJ2-1; weak D call: TRBD1 (6 bases). The CDR3 length is 16 residues. In germline, CDR1 is SGHAT, CDR2 FQDESV (reference sequence). Trimming removed 1 base from V and 0 bases from J, with 10 bases in between. CDR3 sequence: CASSLVGRGSYNEQFF. The CDR3 coding sequence is TGTGCCAGCAGCTTAGTCGGCAGGGGCTCCTACAATGAGCAGTTCTTC.

This clone turned up a few times. For the CDR3, the DNA is TGTGCCAGTAGTATATTTGACAGGAGTCAAGAGACCCAGTACTTC. It codes for CASSIFDRSQETQYF. This rearrangement joins TRBV19 to TRBJ2-5, with D possibly TRBD1 on 6 matching bases. The germline V gene encodes CDR1 LNHDA and CDR2 SQIVND (reference sequence). The germline V and J ends were trimmed by 2 bases and 2 bases, with 12 bases remaining between them. The CDR3 runs to 15 residues.

The chain recombines TRBV11-3 with TRBJ2-7, with D possibly matching TRBD1 (5 bases). This CDR3 region has 14 residues. Germline V gives CDR1 SGHNT, CDR2 YENEEA. V was clipped by 1 base and J by 2 bases, with 9 bases between them. CDR3 DNA sequence: TGTGCCAGCAGCTTAGGTCCGACAGCCTACGAGCAGTACTTC. This sequence encodes CASSLGPTAYEQYF.

The chain combines TRBV4-1 with TRBJ1-2, with D perhaps matching TRBD1 (6 bases). This CDR3 spans 16 amino acids. Germline V gives CDR1 MGHRA, CDR2 YSYEKL. Trimming stripped 6 bases from V and 4 bases from J, with 21 bases between. The CDR3: CASSPPGAGQGYGYTF. As DNA, the CDR3 is TGCGCCAGCAGTCCCCCGGGGGCAGGCCAGGGCTATGGCTACACCTTC.

The V gene is TRBV2, the J gene TRBJ2-2; D uncertain. With 5 bases removed from V and 8 bases from J, the gap between germline ends came to 12 bases. CDR3 size: 13 residues. Germline CDR1 is SNHLY and CDR2 is FYNNEI. The CDR3 region is CASSPNPAGELFF. The CDR3 nucleotides are TGTGCCAGCAGTCCTAATCCTGCAGGGGAGCTGTTTTTT.

The V call is TRBV12-1, the J call TRBJ2-2; the table's D call of TRBD2 was not tested on the DNA. TRBV12-1 is listed as a pseudogene. CDR3 length equals 20 residues. CDR3: CASSFPEVGGGREFTGELFF. CDR3 DNA: TGTGCCAGCAGCTTTCCCGAAGTTGGGGGGGGCCGTGAGTTCACCGGGGAGCTGTTTTTT.

This clone has just a few counts. This chain connects TRBV18 to TRBJ1-3; perhaps TRBD1 as D (5 bases). Germline V gives CDR1 KGHSH, CDR2 LQKENI. V lost 1 base, J lost 0 bases, and 13 bases lay in between. The CDR3 loop spans 17 amino acids. The CDR3: CASSPQTGRGSGNTIYF. The CDR3 coding sequence is TGTGCCAGCTCACCACAGACGGGACGGGGCTCTGGAAACACCATATATTTT.

The J gene is TRBJ2-1, the V gene TRBV11-2; perhaps TRBD1 as D (6 bases). Trimming took 1 base from V and 11 from J, leaving 15 bases between them. The CDR3 sequence is 14 residues long. Germline V lookup: CDR1 SGHAT, CDR2 FQNNGV. CDR3 amino acids: CASSLGGSGQKQFF. In DNA, the CDR3 is TGTGCCAGCAGCTTAGGCGGGTCTGGACAGAAGCAGTTCTTC. Complete variable domain (other parts from reference TRBV11-2 and TRBJ2-1): EAGVAQSPRYKIIEKRQSVAFWCNPISGHATLYWYQQILGQGPKLLIQFQNNGVVDDSQLPKDRFSAERLKGVDSTLKIQPAKLEDSAVYLCASSLGGSGQKQFFGPGTRLTVL.

The J gene is TRBJ2-5, the V gene TRBV10-3, with 7 bases that match TRBD2. CDR1 and CDR2 (germline): ENHRY, SYGVKD. The V segment lost 5 bases and the J segment 2 bases; nucleotides outside the gene matches: 5. The CDR3 spans 14 residues. CDR3: CAISPGGSQETQYF. The CDR3 nucleotides read TGTGCCATCAGTCCGGGGGGTTCACAAGAGACCCAGTACTTC.

The V call is TRBV6-6, the J call TRBJ2-1; D remains unclear. CDR1 is MNHNY, CDR2 SVGAGI, per germline (reference sequence). The CDR3 is 12 residues long. Between the trimmed V and J ends, which lost 2 bases and 9 bases, there was a span of 8 bases. Written as DNA, the CDR3 is TGTGCCAGCAGTTACCTAAGAGGTGAGCAGTTCTTC. Translated: CASSYLRGEQFF.